This TCR beta chain is from a study of blood T cell repertoires in COVID-19. About the research overall: The United States, Italy and Spain were the sources of the acute and convalescent COVID-19 samples.

TCRdb's table, derived via immunoSEQ multiplex PCR, lists solely in-frame clones and lacks some. The sample has some 530,000 clones; about nine tenths are singletons. Participants' reported clinical history set cohort assignment. All recovered Cohort 3 donors got two negative PCRs, got clearance, or saw symptom resolution. This CDR3 spans 13 amino acids. Germline V lookup: CDR1 GTSNPN, CDR2 SVGIG (reference sequence). V lost 1 base to trimming and J lost 3 bases, with 7 bases between them. The specimen sequenced was PBMCs or T cells enriched from blood (not recorded which). This TCR was sampled from an older woman who had recovered from COVID-19. The chain joins TRBV30 to TRBJ1-3; a weak D match, TRBD1 (5 bases). The CDR3 region has the DNA TGTGCCTGGAGTGCAGGGCTTGGAAACACCATATATTTT. Amino acid sequence: CAWSAGLGNTIYF.